A selection of T cell receptor beta chains follows, all from one sample in a study of blood T cells in healthy people across ages. MiXCR, run by TCRdb on the 5' RACE reads, gives a single entry per CDR3 protein. The repertoire holds some 700,000 distinct CDR3 sequences, with roughly 45% as singletons. What was sequenced was blood. These receptors all stem from a woman aged 55-70 years in good health. The CDR3 runs from the conserved cysteine through the conserved F or W. A D gene is named only where the DNA matches it firmly. Clone size is not always given. Where it is, it says once, few, many or a class for expanded clones.

J	size	D	V	CDR3	DNA
TRBJ2-1	NA	NA	TRBV15	CATSRDLGGYYNEQFF	TGTGCCACCAGCAGAGATCTGGGGGGCTACTACAATGAGCAGTTCTTC
TRBJ1-1	NA	NA	TRBV12-3/TRBV12-4	CASSLGIRGEAFF	TGTGCCAGCAGTTTGGGGATACGGGGTGAAGCTTTCTTT
TRBJ2-7	many	NA	TRBV20-1	CSASILRGQSYEQYF	TGCAGTGCTTCGATACTCAGGGGACAAAGCTACGAGCAGTACTTC
TRBJ2-1	NA	NA	TRBV29-1	CSPGRGADCNEQFF	TGCAGCCCCGGGCGGGGAGCGGACTGCAATGAGCAGTTCTTT
TRBJ2-5	few	TRBD1	TRBV7-8	CASSLPQGAETQYF	TGTGCCAGCAGCTTACCCCAGGGGGCAGAGACCCAGTACTTC
TRBJ2-5	NA	TRBD1	TRBV2	CASIGVFWDRGQVDETQYF	TGTGCCAGCATTGGGGTATTTTGGGACAGGGGGCAGGTGGACGAGACCCAGTACTTC
TRBJ2-3	few	TRBD2	TRBV11-3	CASRGGRSDTQYF	TGTGCCAGCCGGGGAGGGAGGAGCGATACGCAGTATTTT
TRBJ2-4	NA	NA	TRBV11-1	CASSPHHAPTIQYF	TGTGCCAGCAGCCCCCACCATGCACCAACCATTCAGTACTTC
TRBJ1-5	NA	NA	TRBV18	CASSSQGISNQPQHF	TGTGCCAGCTCATCCCAGGGGATTAGCAATCAGCCCCAGCATTTT
TRBJ2-7	NA	TRBD2	TRBV12-3/TRBV12-4	CASSPLAGAFEQYF	TGTGCCAGCAGTCCGCTAGCGGGAGCTTTCGAGCAGTACTTC